The 20 T cell receptor beta chains in this list originate from one sample, sequenced in a study of early T cells in non-severe SARS-CoV-2 infection. TCRdb reprocessed the 5' RACE reads via MiXCR and lists one record per CDR3 protein. The repertoire consists of tens of thousands of distinct CDR3 sequences, with roughly 5.2% occurring once and the leading ten covering 20% to 25%. Input material: whole blood. These receptors all stem from an adult who was a healthcare worker with PCR-confirmed SARS-CoV-2 infection or an uninfected control (not recorded which).

This sequence joins TRBV28 and TRBJ2-3; 13 nucleotides line up with TRBD2. With V trimmed by 4 bases and J by 4 bases, 5 bases remained unmatched. This CDR3 has 16 amino acids. Germline V gene sequence: CDR1 MDHEN, CDR2 SYDVKM. CDR3 sequence reads: CASSSPGLAGPDTQYF. The CDR3 coding sequence is TGTGCCAGCAGTTCCCCGGGACTAGCGGGACCAGATACGCAGTATTTT.

Many counts were recorded for this clonotype. J is TRBJ2-4 and V is TRBV5-6; D gene ambiguous. CDR3 length equals 15 residues. The V gene's germline CDR1 is SGHDT and CDR2 YYEEEE. Trimming cost V 1 base and J 6 bases, with 14 bases left between them. This CDR3 reads CASSLKVWERNIQYF. The CDR3 nucleotides read TGTGCCAGCAGCTTGAAGGTTTGGGAACGAAACATTCAGTACTTC.

The chain links TRBV20-1 to TRBJ1-1; D may be TRBD1 (6 bases). Germline V gene sequence: CDR1 DFQATT, CDR2 SNEGSKA (reference sequence). Trimming shortened V by 6 bases and J by 4 bases, and 15 bases separated the two germline ends. CDR3 length: 13 residues. The CDR3 region is CSAFLSGATEAFF. CDR3 nucleotides: TGCAGTGCCTTCCTGTCAGGGGCCACTGAAGCTTTCTTT.

This clonotype was recorded a few times. The chain links TRBV28 to TRBJ1-1, with D maybe TRBD1 (6 bases). V was pared by 3 bases and J by 6 bases, with 11 bases between. CDR3 size: 13 residues. The germline CDR1 and CDR2 sequences are MDHEN and SYDVKM. CDR3 in amino acids: CASSFVQGPEAFF. Here the CDR3 DNA reads TGTGCCAGCAGTTTCGTTCAGGGGCCTGAAGCTTTCTTT.

This clonotype was seen at least ten times. The chain has TRBV30 and TRBJ2-7; the D gene is possibly TRBD2 (6 bases). Germline lookup yields CDR1 GTSNPN and CDR2 SVGIG (reference sequence). The CDR3 contains 11 residues. Trimming removed 8 bases from V and 3 bases from J, with 11 bases in between. The CDR3 protein is CATGSGYEQYF. The CDR3 DNA is TGTGCCACGGGTAGCGGCTACGAGCAGTACTTC.

This clonotype occurred a few times. The rearrangement joins TRBV4-1 to TRBJ2-3, with D perhaps TRBD1 or TRBD2 (6 bases each). With 4 bases removed from V and 4 bases from J, the gap between germline ends came to 12 bases. CDR3 length: 14 residues. Germline CDR1 and CDR2: MGHRA and YSYEKL. CDR3 sequence reads: CASSLTRGPDTQYF. The CDR3 bases are TGCGCCAGCAGCCTAACCCGGGGGCCAGATACGCAGTATTTT.

The chain couples TRBV9 to TRBJ2-2; TRBD2 aligns across 8 bases. The V gene's germline CDR1 is SGDLS and CDR2 YYNGEE. Losses at the gene ends were 4 bases for V and 4 bases for J; bases not matched to a gene: 15. The CDR3 runs 18 residues. The CDR3 is CASSSSTGGPLSTGELFF. As DNA, the CDR3 is TGTGCCAGCAGCTCCTCTACGGGAGGGCCTTTGAGCACCGGGGAGCTGTTTTTT.

V and J are TRBV7-2 and TRBJ2-2, with 10 bases identical to TRBD2. With V trimmed by 1 base and J by 7 bases, 3 bases remained unmatched. The CDR3 has 15 amino acids. Germline lookup yields CDR1 SGHTA and CDR2 FQGNSA. CDR3 in amino acids: CASSLVAGGSGELFF. For the CDR3, the DNA is TGTGCCAGCAGCTTAGTAGCGGGGGGTAGCGGGGAGCTGTTTTTT. Together with reference TRBV7-2 and TRBJ2-2, the CDR3 gives the full variable domain: GAGVSQSPSNKVTEKGKDVELRCDPISGHTALYWYRQSLGQGLEFLIYFQGNSAPDKSGLPSDRFSAERTGGSVSTLTIQRTQQEDSAVYLCASSLVAGGSGELFFGEGSRLTVL.

This clonotype was recorded many times. V is TRBV7-9 and J is TRBJ2-2; 7 bases line up with TRBD1. The V segment lost 5 bases and the J segment 6 bases; nucleotides outside the gene matches: 6. The CDR3 length is 14 residues. Germline values: CDR1 SEHNR, CDR2 FQNEAQ (reference sequence). CDR3 protein: CASSIRQGAGELFF. CDR3 sequence (DNA): TGTGCCAGCAGCATCAGACAGGGAGCCGGGGAGCTGTTTTTT.

The V and J genes are TRBV20-1 and TRBJ1-6; 8 positions agree with TRBD1. This CDR3 region has 14 residues. Germline CDR1 and CDR2: DFQATT and SNEGSKA (reference sequence). Unmatched junction bases numbered 3, after V lost 3 bases and J lost 5 bases. The CDR3 DNA is TGCAGTGCTAGGGACAGGGCCGATAATTCACCCCTCCACTTT. Its translation: CSARDRADNSPLHF.

At least ten counts were recorded for this clonotype. The chain joins TRBV7-9 to TRBJ1-2; TRBD1 aligns across 12 bases. The CDR3 length is 16 residues. Germline assignment: CDR1 SEHNR and CDR2 FQNEAQ (reference sequence). J lost 14 bases, V lost 4 bases, and 17 bases had no gene match. CDR3 coding DNA: TGTGCCAGCAGCTACGCCGGGACAGGGGGCCCCCGGGAATGTACCTTC. Translating it yields CASSYAGTGGPRECTF. The variable domain in full, with the rest retrieved from reference TRBV7-9 and TRBJ1-2, is DTGVSQNPRHKITKRGQNVTFRCDPISEHNRLYWYRQTLGQGPEFLTYFQNEAQLEKSRLLSDRFSAERPKGSFSTLEIQRTEQGDSAMYLCASSYAGTGGPRECTFGSGTRLTVV.

The chain couples TRBV24-1 to TRBJ1-1; D is unresolved. The CDR3 runs 13 residues. The germline V gene encodes CDR1 KGHDR and CDR2 SFDVKD. Trimming left V 0 bases short and J 7 bases short, with 8 bases between. For the CDR3, the DNA is TGTGCCACCAGTGATTTGCGGGGAATTGAAGCTTTCTTT. Protein product: CATSDLRGIEAFF.

This clonotype was counted ten times or more. The chain carries TRBV20-1 and TRBJ1-6, with TRBD1 matching 8 bases. From germline, CDR1 is DFQATT and CDR2 SNEGSKA (reference sequence). The CDR3 is made up of 19 amino acids. V lost 3 bases and J lost 7; bases outside the gene matches: 20. CDR3 amino acids: CSASSRGRGPIGGNSPLHF. The CDR3 nucleotides are TGCAGTGCTAGCTCCAGGGGGCGCGGACCGATAGGGGGAAATTCACCCCTCCACTTT.

This clonotype was observed at least ten times. The CDR3 region has the DNA TGTGCCAGCAGCCAAACCTGGGATGGGACTGAAGCTTTCTTT. Its protein is CASSQTWDGTEAFF. The rearrangement uses TRBV3-1 and TRBJ1-1; D is unresolved. The CDR3 is 14 residues long. Germline loops: CDR1 LGHDT, CDR2 YNNKEL (reference sequence). Trimming removed 2 bases at V and 5 bases at J, with 12 bases between.

J is TRBJ2-7 and V is TRBV6-6; no clear D. Per the germline V gene, CDR1 is MNHNY and CDR2 is SVGAGI (reference sequence). The CDR3 runs to 12 residues. Trimming pared 6 bases from V and 3 bases from J, leaving 9 bases between. The CDR3 loop is CASSGGLYEQYF. CDR3 nucleotides: TGTGCCAGCAGCGGCGGTCTCTACGAGCAGTACTTC.

The chain has TRBV27 and TRBJ2-6; D remains ambiguous. Germline CDR1 and CDR2: MNHEY and SMNVEV (reference sequence). This CDR3 region has 16 residues. V lost 1 base, J lost 0 bases, and 7 bases lay in between. CDR3 protein: CASSLYGFSGANVLTF. As DNA, the CDR3 is TGTGCCAGCAGTTTATACGGTTTCTCTGGGGCCAACGTCCTGACTTTC.

This clonotype was detected many times. The genes are TRBV7-2 and TRBJ1-1; 8 bases are shared with TRBD1. CDR1 is SGHTA, CDR2 FQGNSA, per germline. The V segment lost 3 bases and the J segment 0 bases; nucleotides outside the gene matches: 3. The CDR3 consists of 15 residues. The CDR3 here is CASSFYRGLNTEAFF. In nucleotides, the CDR3 is TGTGCCAGCAGCTTTTACAGGGGGTTGAACACTGAAGCTTTCTTT.

Remarks on this clonotype: A much larger clone lies a single base off, so this may be a read error. V is TRBV11-2 and J is TRBJ2-1, with 8 bases lining up with TRBD1. J gave up 10 bases and V 0 bases, and 2 bases lay outside the gene matches. Per the germline V gene, CDR1 is SGHAT and CDR2 is FQNNGV. This CDR3 has 13 amino acids. DNA of the CDR3: TGTGCCAGCAGCTTAGAGACAGGGGCCGAGCAGTTCTTC. Amino acids: CASSLETGAEQFF.

This clonotype was detected ten times or more. The gene calls are TRBV5-1 and TRBJ1-5; tentatively, D is TRBD1 (6 bases). Germline V gene lookup returns CDR1 SGHRS and CDR2 YFSETQ. V lost 0 bases to trimming and J lost 6 bases, with 13 bases between them. The CDR3 length is 15 residues. The CDR3 bases are TGCGCCAGCAGCTTGGATACAGGGCATGGTCAGCCCCAGCATTTT. Protein product: CASSLDTGHGQPQHF.

Regarding this clonotype: This may stem from a read error, because a much larger clone lies one nucleotide away. Because the CDR3 is missing its conserved closing phenylalanine or tryptophan, this is likely a read error. CDR3 in amino acids: CASSRDRAAGYTL. For the CDR3, the DNA is TGTGCCAGCTCACGGGACAGGGCGGCTGGCTACACCCTC. The rearrangement joins TRBV18 to TRBJ1-2; 9 nucleotides align to TRBD1. J gave up 7 bases and V 4 bases, and 4 bases lay outside the gene matches. The germline V gene encodes CDR1 KGHSH and CDR2 LQKENI. The CDR3 runs to 13 residues.